This T cell receptor (beta chain) comes out of a study of blood T cells in healthy people across ages (dated by TCRdb to 2015 to 2017). At the level of the whole study: In model experiments, template switching captured about one uniquely barcoded TCR beta cDNA molecule for every two T cells. Age-related changes in TCR beta repertoire diversity were measured in the study by deep sequencing normalized with unique cDNA molecular identifiers. Four age groups were formed from the donors: young (average roughly 15 years), middle-aged (roughly 38), aged (roughly 59) and long-lived (approximately 80). To avoid experimental bias, donors of different ages were distributed randomly across sequencing lanes. Using the same blood draw, the study looked at two additional independent replicas of 1 million unique cDNA reads for two donors, one aged 18 to 30 and the other aged 80 or older. Points the paper makes about the study in general: Conclusive comparison of naive and antigen-experienced compartments was prevented by the profiling of bulk unsorted PBMCs. Because donor CMV infection status was unknown, age-related changes in expanded clonotypes were potentially confounded. The long-lived group showed more naive CD4+ T cells, fewer expanded clones and increased TCR diversity than the aged group, suggesting age selection. Observed TCR beta diversity per million T cells fell roughly linearly with age, and a significant reduction was already apparent by age around 39. The percentage of naive T cells measured by flow cytometry correlated strongly with observed TCR beta diversity. Estimates of total diversity based on one million sequenced T cells were regarded as lower bounds and as underestimates.

Donors were about 36 systemically healthy Caucasian individuals from Russia aged roughly 6 to 95 years. About 10 milliliters of peripheral blood were collected from each donor into EDTA-treated Vacutainer tubes. PBMCs were isolated by Ficoll-Paque density-gradient centrifugation, with at least 6 million obtained per sample. Total RNA, at least 5.5 micrograms per sample, was extracted from PBMCs with Trizol reagent. The percentages of naive CD45RAhigh/CD27high T cells were determined by flow cytometry on a PBMC aliquot from every donor. Concerning this clonotype itself: It lacks a known antigen. Base qualities were left out, and no much larger clone turns up one base away.

The library was generated by 5' RACE. The second PCR ran for about 6 to 11 cycles and used a J-beta primer mix along with a sample-barcoded 5' primer. A unique molecular identifier was introduced onto each TCR beta cDNA molecule by a template-switch 5' adaptor carrying 12 random nucleotides. Each sample yielded at least 2.5 million CDR3-containing paired-end reads. First-strand cDNA synthesis was performed from all RNA using the Mint cDNA synthesis kit, with priming by a TRBC-specific oligonucleotide. Following uracil-DNA glycosylase treatment, a first 18-cycle PCR with universal primers M1SS and BC2_uni_R was performed on all cDNA. In the source study's methods: Normalization of each sample was performed by random selection of 1 million high-quality reads, each carrying a distinct molecular identifier. Instead of being binned into consensus sequences, reads with shared molecular identifiers were discarded. MiTCR, run with a Q25 quality threshold and the strictest error-elimination algorithm, handled CDR3 identification, clonotype clustering and error correction. A nonparametric unseen species model using Euler transformation provided a lower-bound estimate of total TCR beta diversity. TCRdb redid the processing of the public reads, applying fastp at Q25 and MiXCR, and retained in-frame beta chains. Duplicate CDR3 protein sequences are folded into a single record with the most common DNA and genes. TCRdb's processing, not the study's, gives the V and J calls here. The sample table holds around 2 million distinct CDR3 sequences, of which approximately 40% were seen once. The ten largest clones capture 23% of the sample.

Compared with germline, V lacks 3 bases and J lacks 4 bases; bases without a gene match: 4. The germline V gene encodes CDR1 SGHTA and CDR2 FQGTGA. The CDR3 goes from the cysteine to the phenylalanine over 15 residues. Left in the record is the CDR3 DNA by itself, 45 bases read in frame from the first base. The chain is made from TRBV7-3 and TRBJ2-2, with 8 central nucleotides matching TRBD1. The specimen was blood. The clonotype comes from a human donor in good health. The CDR3 has the sequence CASSFDRGVTGELFF. The bases read TGTGCCAGCAGCTTTGACAGGGGAGTCACCGGGGAGCTGTTTTTT.